This TCR beta chain was documented in a study of T-cell memory formation after mild COVID-19 (dated by TCRdb to the early 2020s). Background for the entire study: Most TCR sequence clusters were specific to one of the two donors. In a couple of donors, T-cell clones that expanded and contracted after mild COVID-19 were tracked by sequencing TCRalpha and TCRbeta repertoires over time. Two young, previously healthy adult volunteers made up the cohort, one male and one female. Study-wide conclusions, independent of this receptor: Contracting CD4+ clones were found mainly in CM and EM memory subsets, while CD8+ clones were enriched in EMRA. Only a couple of mild cases were covered in the study, and larger cohorts including severe cases with pre-infection samples were considered necessary. Whether the second-wave clones peaking on day 37 were SARS-CoV-2 specific was not confirmed. Balanced CD4/CD8 phenotypes were observed for clones contracting from day 15 to 85, whereas a bias towards CD4+ was observed for a second wave of clones expanding from day 15 to 37. Some responding clones were detected in pre-infection memory, which suggested that pre-existing cross-reactive memory T cells had joined the SARS-CoV-2 response.

Instrument on record: Illumina NovaSeq 6000. TCRalpha and TCRbeta cDNA libraries were constructed by 5'RACE with constant-segment primers, with sample barcodes and unique molecular identifiers being introduced. RNA was extracted from every sample with Trizol reagent. Library amplification was performed in two PCR steps, and a second sample barcode and Illumina TruSeq adapters were introduced in the second step. The libraries were sequenced on an Illumina NovaSeq using 2 x 150 bp paired-end reads. The original methods were these. With migec v1.2.7, reads were demultiplexed and then collapsed into UMI-guided consensus sequences. Using mixcr v2.1.11, the UMI consensuses were aligned to TRA and TRB V and J templates and assembled into clonotypes. Expanded or contracted clonotypes were those called significant by both edgeR and NoisET, with noise models trained on biological replicates. For edgeR calls, the cutoffs were a false discovery rate-adjusted p below 0.01 and a log2 fold-change threshold of 1. As an exploratory analysis of dynamics, max-normalized trajectories of the 1000 most abundant clonotypes were examined by PCA with hierarchical clustering. Each responding clone was given a CD4 or CD8 phenotype based on the CD4+ and CD8+ repertoires, which had been sequenced separately. TCRdb applied fastp at Q25 and MiXCR to the public reads, then kept only in-frame beta chains. Identical CDR3 proteins give one entry, which carries the most common genes and DNA. What appears here as the V and J calls and clone size reflects TCRdb's work, not the paper's. This sample gives some 340,000 distinct CDR3 sequences in total; under 15% of them show up just once. The ten largest make up over 20% of the sample.

This clonotype has just a few counts. Its target antigen remains unknown. The input lacks base qualities; no much larger clone sits a single base away. From its cysteine to its phenylalanine, the CDR3 spans 13 amino acids. Just CDR3 DNA is preserved here, 39 bases in frame from base 1. The germline V gene provides CDR1 SGHTA and CDR2 FQGNSA. V loses 2 bases, J loses 5 bases, and the germline ends lie 8 bases apart. PBMCs were isolated by Ficoll-Paque density gradient centrifugation. The sample comprised PBMCs or a T cell subset sorted from them (not recorded which). The sequence is built from TRBV7-2 and TRBJ2-3, with no confident D gene call. The TCR comes from a man aged 18 to 29 who had mild COVID-19 (a few samples of this study predate the infection). The sample titles of this study are shuffled in the database, so cell type and time point are left out; the donor was told from shared clones. The CDR3: CASSLRMGDTQYF. The base sequence is TGTGCCAGCAGCTTAAGGATGGGAGATACGCAGTATTTT. The full variable domain, with segments outside the CDR3 supplied by the reference TRBV7-2 and TRBJ2-3 proteins, appears as GAGVSQSPSNKVTEKGKDVELRCDPISGHTALYWYRQSLGQGLEFLIYFQGNSAPDKSGLPSDRFSAERTGGSVSTLTIQRTQQEDSAVYLCASSLRMGDTQYFGPGTRLTVL.